A single sample is the source of the 2 T cell receptor beta chains below, sequenced in a study of T-cell reconstitution after alpha-beta-depleted transplantation in children. Using unique molecular identifiers, the investigators prepared the TCRbeta library. MiXCR, run by TCRdb on the PCR reads, gives a single entry per CDR3 protein. The sample lists over 100,000 distinct CDR3 sequences, roughly 7.1% occurring once. Sample: PBMCs, taken before TCRalphabeta/CD19-depleted stem cell transplant. These receptors all come from a boy aged 2 to 10 with acute lymphoblastic leukemia, due to receive a stem cell transplant.

This clonotype was seen ten or more times. This rearrangement joins TRBV5-1 to TRBJ2-3, with 15 bases lining up with TRBD2. The CDR3 runs to 18 residues. The junction had 4 bases not matched to a gene; V was cut back by 2 bases and J by 0 bases. In germline, CDR1 is SGHRS, CDR2 YFSETQ. This CDR3 is CASSFGTSGGRSTDTQYF. Written as DNA, the CDR3 is TGCGCCAGCAGCTTCGGGACTAGCGGGGGGCGCAGCACAGATACGCAGTATTTT.

The table lists this clonotype with many counts. This chain uses TRBV7-2 with TRBJ2-7, with D tentatively TRBD1 or TRBD2 (5 bases each). The V gene's germline CDR1 is SGHTA and CDR2 FQGNSA. This CDR3 has 15 amino acids. Trimming pared 5 bases from V and 7 bases from J, leaving 21 bases between. The DNA of the CDR3 is TGTGCCAGCAGCCTCAGGCCGGGACCGGGACGGGAGCAGTACTTC. This encodes CASSLRPGPGREQYF.